This record looks at one TCR beta chain sequence and its context. As yet, its antigen is unknown. TCRdb ran MiXCR on the reads and lists one entry per CDR3 protein. This table holds 700,000 to 900,000 distinct CDR3 sequences, almost 30% found once. The V and J ends lost 5 bases and 0 bases respectively, with 14 bases between them. There are 15 residues in the CDR3. Germline CDR1 is DFQATT and CDR2 is SNEGSKA (reference sequence). These data come from a study of T cell repertoires in cytomegalovirus infection. Study details: Recently described HLA-C-restricted plus well-studied HLA-B-restricted CMV epitopes were used. Both CMV infection and a matching HLA type were indicated by public TCR beta signatures.

Study outcomes and limitations: Pooled public TCR beta family frequency picked out CMV carriers with the relevant HLA. HLA-C-restricted CMV-specific TCR beta clonotypes were dominant in the ex vivo response.

This chain uses TRBV20-1 with TRBJ2-1, with no clear D. The sample here was cultured CD8+ T cells from PBMCs, taken from culture after CMV antigen stimulation. The sequence was collected from a human donor in good health (CMV status not recorded). Some clones in this sample may be carry-over from other donors' samples. The CDR3 reads CSAPRPGYSYNEQFF. CDR3 DNA: TGCAGTGCTCCCCGGCCTGGCTACTCCTACAATGAGCAGTTCTTC.